A single sample is the source of the 31 T cell receptor beta chains below, sequenced in a study of control samples from healthy donors and cancer patients (TCRdb year 2020). Preparation of the library involved the immunoSEQ multiplex PCR assay. Sourced from immuneACCESS, this table was stored by TCRdb with only in-frame sequences that have V and J called. A share of the clones is absent; for the studies checked, an unresolved V gene accounts for under half, and the remainder has no known explanation. The sample table shows about 110,000 clones, and 85% to 90% are seen once. The ten largest clonotypes hold less than 4% of the sample. Source material: PBMCs. These receptors all come from a woman aged 60-75 years with lung cancer.

The chain combines TRBV7-2 with TRBJ1-1, with a tentative D call TRBD1 (6 bases). V gave up 3 bases and J gave up 5 bases, with 13 bases separating them. The germline gives CDR1 SGHTA, CDR2 FQGNSA. The CDR3 totals 14 residues. The CDR3 DNA reads TGTGCCAGCAGCTTCCAGGGGTCCGCGACTGAAGCTTTCTTT. It codes for CASSFQGSATEAFF.

The V gene is TRBV5-1, the J gene TRBJ2-7, with 12 bases that match TRBD1. V shed 4 bases, J shed 4 bases, and the junction held 6 bases outside the gene matches. The CDR3 covers 15 residues. Germline loops: CDR1 SGHRS, CDR2 YFSETQ. The CDR3 protein is CASSQGQGAGYEQYF. In DNA form, the CDR3 reads TGCGCCAGCAGCCAGGGACAGGGGGCCGGGTACGAGCAGTACTTC.

The chain recombines TRBV2 with TRBJ2-5; 7 positions agree with TRBD2. J lost 2 bases, V lost 5 bases, and 8 bases had no gene match. CDR3 length: 15 residues. The germline gives CDR1 SNHLY, CDR2 FYNNEI. The CDR3 DNA reads as TGTGCCAGCAGTATCCGACGGGGGGAACAAGAGACCCAGTACTTC. It is translated as CASSIRRGEQETQYF.

This chain links TRBV9 with TRBJ1-2; D perhaps matches TRBD1 (6 bases). This CDR3 is built from 13 residues. Germline V lookup: CDR1 SGDLS, CDR2 YYNGEE. V was pared by 3 bases and J by 4 bases, with 10 bases between. The CDR3 loop reads CASSEQGLYGYTF. Written as DNA, the CDR3 is TGTGCCAGCAGCGAACAGGGACTCTATGGCTACACCTTC.

This clone was detected a few times. The chain combines TRBV12-3 or TRBV12-4 with TRBJ2-7; maybe TRBD1 (6 bases). The CDR3 sequence is 13 residues long. Trimming took 6 bases from V and 7 from J, leaving 16 bases between them. CDR3 amino acids: CASSSYRVREQYF. In DNA form, the CDR3 reads TGTGCCAGCAGCTCCTACAGGGTCCGAGAGCAGTACTTC.

This clone appeared a few times. The chain links TRBV5-1 to TRBJ1-2, with TRBD1 identical over 10 bases. V lost 0 bases, J lost 8 bases, and 4 bases stayed unmatched. The CDR3 totals 14 residues. CDR1 and CDR2 from the germline V gene are SGHRS and YFSETQ. The CDR3 here is CASSLEGTGDGYTF. The CDR3 DNA reads TGCGCCAGCAGCTTGGAGGGGACAGGGGACGGCTACACCTTC.

The J gene is TRBJ1-5, the V gene TRBV5-4; no firm D call. Trimming stripped 1 base from V and 4 bases from J, with 9 bases between. Germline values: CDR1 SGHNT, CDR2 YYREEE (reference sequence). The CDR3 sequence is 14 residues long. The CDR3 loop is CASSLRGVNQPQHF. For the CDR3, the DNA is TGTGCCAGCAGCTTGCGAGGAGTTAATCAGCCCCAGCATTTT.

The rearrangement uses TRBV29-1 and TRBJ2-2; the match to TRBD1 covers 7 bases. The CDR3 runs 14 residues. Germline CDR1 is SQVTM and CDR2 is ANQGSEA. V lost 3 bases, J lost 5 bases, and 6 bases stayed unmatched. The CDR3 nucleotides read TGCAGCGTTGAGCCGGGACAGCGGACCGGGGAGCTGTTTTTT. Translation: CSVEPGQRTGELFF.

The chain recombines TRBV7-2 with TRBJ1-1; D unresolved. The CDR3 is made up of 13 amino acids. Germline V CDR1 and CDR2: SGHTA, FQGNSA. Trimming stripped 4 bases from V and 0 bases from J, with 6 bases between. CDR3 protein: CASSSAVNTEAFF. DNA for the CDR3: TGTGCCAGCAGCTCAGCCGTGAACACTGAAGCTTTCTTT.

The chain uses TRBV9 and TRBJ1-1; D remains ambiguous. V was shortened by 0 bases and J by 8 bases, with 11 bases between the two germline ends. The CDR3 totals 13 residues. CDR1 is SGDLS, CDR2 YYNGEE, per germline. CDR3 DNA: TGTGCCAGCAGCGTAGGAGCAGAGGGCGAAGCTTTCTTT. Its translation: CASSVGAEGEAFF.

The rearrangement joins TRBV2 to TRBJ2-7, with 9 bases matching TRBD1. Germline CDR1 reads SNHLY; CDR2 reads FYNNEI. CDR3 length: 13 amino acids. Unmatched junction bases numbered 3, after V lost 4 bases and J lost 5 bases. The CDR3 sequence is CASSADRGDEQYF. As DNA, the CDR3 is TGTGCCAGCAGTGCGGACAGGGGAGACGAGCAGTACTTC.

Only one count was recorded for this clone. The chain is built from TRBV7-2 and TRBJ2-3; D uncertain. There are 11 residues in the CDR3. The V gene's germline CDR1 is SGHTA and CDR2 FQGNSA. The V end was cut by 3 bases, the J end by 4 bases, with 2 bases between. In DNA form, the CDR3 reads TGTGCCAGCAGCTTTTCAGATACGCAGTATTTT. This encodes CASSFSDTQYF.

The gene calls are TRBV3-1 (or the pseudogene TRBV3-2) and TRBJ2-2; D is uncertain. The CDR3 totals 19 residues. V lost 1 base and J lost 0, with 18 bases in between. Germline V lookup: CDR1 LGHDT, CDR2 YNNKEL (reference sequence). CDR3 in amino acids: CASSQVIDHRSSNTGELFF. The CDR3 DNA is TGTGCCAGCAGCCAAGTAATTGATCACCGATCCTCGAACACCGGGGAGCTGTTTTTT.

V is TRBV5-1 and J is TRBJ1-4; no reliable D call. V shed 2 bases and J shed 4 bases, with 15 bases lying between them. Germline assignment: CDR1 SGHRS and CDR2 YFSETQ. The CDR3 totals 16 residues. Here the CDR3 reads CASSLGADGFNEKLFF. CDR3 DNA sequence: TGCGCCAGCAGCTTAGGCGCGGACGGTTTTAATGAAAAACTGTTTTTT.

This sequence joins TRBV28 and TRBJ1-2, with D perhaps TRBD1 (6 bases). The CDR3 runs to 16 residues. Trimming took 5 bases from V and 4 from J, leaving 20 bases between them. From germline, CDR1 is MDHEN and CDR2 SYDVKM. In DNA, the CDR3 is TGTGCCAGCAGTCCCTCGGACAGTCGTACTCGCTATGGCTACACCTTC. It encodes CASSPSDSRTRYGYTF.

This sequence joins TRBV5-4 and TRBJ2-3, with 7 bases that match TRBD1. The CDR3 has 13 residues. Germline-derived CDR1 and CDR2 are SGHNT and YYREEE (reference sequence). V lost 4 bases and J lost 7; bases outside the gene matches: 6. The CDR3 nucleotides read TGTGCCAGCAGCCCCGACAGGGCCCATACGCAGTATTTT. Translated: CASSPDRAHTQYF.

A few counts support this clone. The chain joins TRBV2 to TRBJ1-2; D not resolved. The CDR3 totals 14 residues. Per germline, CDR1 SNHLY and CDR2 FYNNEI. Between the trimmed V and J ends, which lost 1 base and 2 bases, there was a span of 8 bases. DNA for the CDR3: TGTGCCAGCAGTGAAGATGAGAGAAACTATGGCTACACCTTC. Translating gives CASSEDERNYGYTF.

This clone was recorded only once. The chain carries TRBV7-3 and TRBJ2-1, with D possibly TRBD1 on 6 matching bases. CDR1 SGHTA and CDR2 FQGTGA come from the germline V gene. Trimming removed 5 bases from V and 0 bases from J, with 11 bases in between. This CDR3 contains 15 residues. The CDR3 nucleotides read TGTGCCAGCAGCACTGACAGGAGCTCCTACAATGAGCAGTTCTTC. Its translation is CASSTDRSSYNEQFF.

Written as DNA, the CDR3 is TGTGCCAGCAGTTACGCAGGGATGAACACTGAAGCTTTCTTT. Translation gives CASSYAGMNTEAFF. This chain links TRBV6-5 with TRBJ1-1; tentative D call: TRBD1 (5 bases). CDR3 length: 14 amino acids. V lost 2 bases, J lost 0 bases, and 7 bases lay in between. Germline V gene sequence: CDR1 MNHEY, CDR2 SVGAGI.

This chain connects TRBV28 to TRBJ1-2; D gene unclear. The ends were cut back, 5 bases at V and 6 bases at J, with 10 bases in the middle. Germline V CDR1 and CDR2: MDHEN, SYDVKM. The CDR3 has 12 residues. CDR3 sequence (DNA): TGTGCCAGCAGTCAATCACGCAATGGCTACACCTTC. The encoded protein is CASSQSRNGYTF.

The chain is built from TRBV30 and TRBJ1-5; TRBD1 aligns across 7 bases. Looked up from germline, CDR1 is GTSNPN and CDR2 is SVGIG (reference sequence). The CDR3 sequence is 14 residues long. V shed 1 base, J shed 5 bases, and the junction held 5 bases outside the gene matches. The CDR3 coding sequence is TGTGCCTGGAGTGAACAGGGGTCCTATCAGCCCCAGCATTTT. Protein product: CAWSEQGSYQPQHF.

The chain combines TRBV5-1 with TRBJ2-7, with TRBD1 matching over 7 bases. The CDR3 runs to 17 residues. With V trimmed by 0 bases and J by 3 bases, 12 bases remained unmatched. Germline V CDR1 and CDR2: SGHRS, YFSETQ. This CDR3 is CASSLAPTQTGIYEQYF. As DNA, the CDR3 is TGCGCCAGCAGCTTGGCCCCTACCCAGACAGGGATCTACGAGCAGTACTTC.

The rearrangement uses TRBV30 and TRBJ2-1, with D possibly being TRBD1 or TRBD2 (5 bases each). Trimming took 1 base from V and 8 from J, leaving 12 bases between them. The CDR3 sequence is 13 residues long. Germline V gives CDR1 GTSNPN, CDR2 SVGIG (reference sequence). CDR3 loop: CAWSGARGDEQFF. The CDR3 DNA sequence: TGTGCCTGGAGTGGAGCGCGAGGGGATGAGCAGTTCTTC.

Comment on this clone: Other DNA sequences in this sample translate to the same CDR3. V gene TRBV12-3 or TRBV12-4 combines with J gene TRBJ1-1; no firm D call. This CDR3 contains 13 residues. V dropped 3 bases and J dropped 1 base, with 6 bases sitting between them. CDR3 in amino acids: CASSLGGNTEAFF. For the CDR3, the DNA is TGTGCCAGCAGTTTGGGAGGGAACACTGAAGCTTTCTTT.

This clone was counted only a few times. The chain joins TRBV5-6 to TRBJ2-7, with 9 bases identical to TRBD1. The V gene end was trimmed by 2 bases and the J gene end by 1 base; junction bases not matched to a gene: 1. Per the germline V gene, CDR1 is SGHDT and CDR2 is YYEEEE. The CDR3 extends over 14 amino acids. The CDR3 region has the DNA TGTGCCAGCAGCTTACAGGGGGCTTCCTACGAGCAGTACTTC. It is translated as CASSLQGASYEQYF. The full variable domain, in which reference TRBV5-6 and TRBJ2-7 provide the parts outside the CDR3, is DAGVTQSPTHLIKTRGQQVTLRCSPKSGHDTVSWYQQALGQGPQFIFQYYEEEERQRGNFPDRFSGHQFPNYSSELNVNALLLGDSALYLCASSLQGASYEQYFGPGTRLTVT.

This sequence joins TRBV27 and TRBJ1-1; TRBD1 agrees at 7 bases. The CDR3 loop spans 15 amino acids. V gave up 6 bases and J gave up 6 bases; unmatched junction bases: 13. Germline values: CDR1 MNHEY, CDR2 SMNVEV (reference sequence). The DNA of the CDR3 is TGTGCCAGCAGCATATCCTCCTACAGGGGATCTGAAGCTTTCTTT. Its translation: CASSISSYRGSEAFF.

This clone was seen once. This chain uses TRBV6-2 or TRBV6-3 with TRBJ1-1; 8 bases fit TRBD1. In germline, CDR1 is MNHEY, CDR2 SVGEGT. The junction had 10 bases not matched to a gene; V was cut back by 2 bases and J by 11 bases. The CDR3 is 14 residues long. The CDR3 sequence: CASSYEPTGVEAFF. CDR3 DNA: TGTGCCAGCAGTTACGAGCCGACAGGGGTTGAGGCTTTCTTT.

The rearrangement uses TRBV5-1 and TRBJ2-3, with D possibly TRBD1 on 5 matching bases. Between the trimmed V and J ends, which lost 2 bases and 2 bases, there was a span of 12 bases. The length of the CDR3 is 15 residues. Germline V gene data show CDR1 as SGHRS and CDR2 as YFSETQ. The CDR3 nucleotides are TGCGCCAGCAGCTTATTAGGGGCTTTCACAGATACGCAGTATTTT. Protein product: CASSLLGAFTDTQYF.

V and J are TRBV6-2 or TRBV6-3 and TRBJ1-1, with a tentative D call TRBD1 (5 bases). Germline lookup yields CDR1 MNHEY and CDR2 SVGEGT. The CDR3 has 15 residues. V was clipped by 5 bases and J by 5 bases, with 18 bases between them. The CDR3 loop is CASSDMGGEVTEAFF. CDR3 nucleotide sequence: TGTGCCAGCAGTGACATGGGGGGGGAAGTAACTGAAGCTTTCTTT.

The chain uses TRBV9 and TRBJ1-1; no reliable D call. From germline, CDR1 is SGDLS and CDR2 YYNGEE. CDR3 length: 15 amino acids. Between the trimmed V and J ends, which lost 4 bases and 0 bases, there was a span of 13 bases. For the CDR3, the DNA is TGTGCCAGCAGCCCCCCCTCAGGACTGAACACTGAAGCTTTCTTT. It yields the protein CASSPPSGLNTEAFF.

J is TRBJ1-4 and V is TRBV25-1; perhaps TRBD1 as D (5 bases). V was clipped by 3 bases and J by 4 bases, with 12 bases between them. This CDR3 region has 15 residues. Germline CDR1 reads MGHDK; CDR2 reads SYGVNS. The CDR3 region has the DNA TGTGCCAGCAGTGACTCCAGGGATATTAATGAAAAACTGTTTTTT. As protein: CASSDSRDINEKLFF. The entire variable domain, with the rest obtained from reference TRBV25-1 and TRBJ1-4, is as follows: EADIYQTPRYLVIGTGKKITLECSQTMGHDKMYWYQQDPGMELHLIHYSYGVNSTEKGDLSSESTVSRIRTEHFPLTLESARPSHTSQYLCASSDSRDINEKLFFGSGTQLSVL.